The 29 T cell receptor beta chains given below trace back to one sample, sequenced in a study of OX40 agonist ivuxolimab in advanced cancers. Sequencing used immunoSEQ multiplex PCR; TCRdb keeps in-frame clones, though not all of them. The data hold tens of thousands of clones, with roughly 78% observed a single time. Material: CD4+ or CD8+ T cells sorted from blood, obtained in a trial of the OX40 agonist ivuxolimab. These receptors all come from an adult with an advanced solid tumor such as melanoma, head and neck, liver or kidney cancer.

The chain uses TRBV10-3 and TRBJ1-1; 7 nucleotides line up with TRBD1. Germline-derived CDR1 and CDR2 are ENHRY and SYGVKD. The CDR3 has 14 residues. V shed 6 bases and J 4 bases; nucleotides not matched to a gene: 8. In DNA, the CDR3 is TGTGCCATCAGCAGAGACAGGGCGGGCACTGAAGCTTTCTTT. It yields the protein CAISRDRAGTEAFF.

This chain joins TRBV9 and TRBJ1-1; 7 nucleotides align to TRBD1. The CDR3 is 14 residues long. Germline loops: CDR1 SGDLS, CDR2 YYNGEE. The V gene end was trimmed by 2 bases and the J gene end by 1 base; junction bases not matched to a gene: 2. The DNA of the CDR3 is TGTGCCAGCAGCGTGGGGACAGCGAACACTGAAGCTTTCTTT. The encoded protein is CASSVGTANTEAFF.

The genes are TRBV30 and TRBJ1-4, with unresolved D. V shed 0 bases and J shed 7 bases, with 12 bases lying between them. The CDR3 is made up of 14 amino acids. Germline V gene sequence: CDR1 GTSNPN, CDR2 SVGIG (reference sequence). The chain's CDR3 is CAWSVRGGSEKLFF. The CDR3 nucleotides are TGTGCCTGGAGTGTCCGGGGAGGTAGTGAAAAACTGTTTTTT.

CDR3 in amino acids: CASSLHPGQGLGSYEQYF. CDR3 in DNA: TGCGCCAGCAGCTTGCATCCAGGACAGGGTTTAGGCTCCTACGAGCAGTACTTC. V and J are TRBV5-1 and TRBJ2-7; TRBD1 matches 8 bases. The CDR3 covers 18 residues. V was pared by 1 base and J by 0 bases, with 12 bases of the junction left unmatched. Germline V gives CDR1 SGHRS, CDR2 YFSETQ.

This clone came up once. The CDR3 loop reads CASSLSFGDSNQPQHF. CDR3 nucleotide sequence: TGTGCCAGCAGCTTATCGTTCGGAGATAGCAATCAGCCCCAGCATTTT. The chain couples TRBV7-9 to TRBJ1-5; D remains unclear. The V gene's germline CDR1 is SEHNR and CDR2 FQNEAQ (reference sequence). The V gene lost 2 bases and the J gene lost 0 bases, with 11 bases spanning the gap. The CDR3 runs to 16 residues.

The chain links TRBV10-3 to TRBJ2-7; 7 nucleotides agree with TRBD1. Losses at the gene ends were 7 bases for V and 3 bases for J; bases not matched to a gene: 9. This CDR3 is 14 amino acids long. Germline CDR1 and CDR2: ENHRY and SYGVKD. CDR3 sequence (DNA): TGTGCCATCAACCCCGGGACAGAAAACTACGAGCAGTACTTC. It encodes CAINPGTENYEQYF.

The chain links TRBV27 to TRBJ1-3, with TRBD1 as a possible D gene (6 bases). Germline V lookup: CDR1 MNHEY, CDR2 SMNVEV (reference sequence). The ends were cut back, 6 bases at V and 0 bases at J, with 12 bases in the middle. This CDR3 is 15 amino acids long. The CDR3 loop is CASRDSPISGNTIYF. The CDR3 DNA follows: TGTGCCAGCAGGGACAGTCCCATCTCTGGAAACACCATATATTTT.

CDR3 residues: CASSQDFNGAYTDTQYF. Written as DNA, the CDR3 is TGTGCCAGCAGCCAAGATTTTAACGGGGCCTACACAGATACGCAGTATTTT. The chain employs TRBV4-2 and TRBJ2-3; D tentatively fits TRBD1 or TRBD2 (5 bases each). The V gene's germline CDR1 is LGHNA and CDR2 YNFKEQ. This CDR3 comprises 17 residues. V lost 0 bases and J 2 bases, leaving 15 bases between the germline ends.

This clone was observed a single time. Its ends do not fully match the called genes, so a read error is possible. The chain joins TRBV7-8 to TRBJ1-3; D is unresolved. The CDR3 runs to 15 residues. Germline CDR1 reads SGHVS; CDR2 reads FQNEAQ. The DNA of the CDR3 is TGTGTCAGCAGCCCCCAGTCAAGCTCTGGAAACACCATATATTTT. This encodes CVSSPQSSSGNTIYF.

The J gene is TRBJ1-1, the V gene TRBV5-6; D unclear. CDR3 length equals 12 residues. The ends were cut back, 2 bases at V and 3 bases at J, with 5 bases in the middle. Per the germline V gene, CDR1 is SGHDT and CDR2 is YYEEEE. The CDR3 region is CASSFLDTEAFF. CDR3 nucleotide sequence: TGTGCCAGCAGCTTCCTTGACACTGAAGCTTTCTTT.

The chain is built from TRBV7-6 and TRBJ2-2; the match to TRBD2 covers 9 bases. Germline V gives CDR1 SGHVS, CDR2 FNYEAQ. The CDR3 covers 15 residues. V trimming: 1 base; J trimming: 6 bases; junction bases outside the gene matches: 3. Written as DNA, the CDR3 is TGTGCCAGCAGCTTAGGCGGGGGGGCCGCCGGGGAGCTGTTTTTT. Translating gives CASSLGGGAAGELFF.

J is TRBJ1-2 and V is TRBV28, with D possibly being TRBD1 (6 bases). The CDR3 totals 13 residues. V was clipped by 3 bases and J by 7 bases, with 12 bases between them. CDR1 is MDHEN, CDR2 SYDVKM, per germline. DNA of the CDR3: TGTGCCAGCAGTTTGGTGGGGGCGCTTGGCTACACCTTC. Amino acid sequence: CASSLVGALGYTF.

This chain joins TRBV4-1 and TRBJ2-7; 7 bases match TRBD2. The length of the CDR3 is 17 residues. Germline trimming cut 0 bases from V and 0 bases from J; bases unmatched to any gene: 8. Per germline, CDR1 MGHRA and CDR2 YSYEKL. The CDR3 loop reads CASSQESTSHSSYEQYF. The CDR3 DNA sequence: TGCGCCAGCAGCCAAGAATCGACTAGCCATAGCTCCTACGAGCAGTACTTC.

The V call is TRBV29-1, the J call TRBJ2-1, with D possibly TRBD2 on 5 matching bases. CDR3 size: 12 residues. V lost 4 bases, J lost 8 bases, and 12 bases lay in between. Looked up from germline, CDR1 is SQVTM and CDR2 is ANQGSEA. CDR3 loop: CSVGLRVDEQFF. As DNA, the CDR3 is TGCAGCGTTGGACTAAGGGTCGATGAGCAGTTCTTC.

The V call is TRBV7-2, the J call TRBJ2-4, with TRBD1 matching 8 bases. Germline CDR1 SGHTA, CDR2 FQGNSA. The CDR3 has 14 amino acids. Germline trimming cut 5 bases from V and 8 bases from J; bases unmatched to any gene: 8. The CDR3 loop is CASSPGGGSHIQYF. In DNA form, the CDR3 reads TGTGCCAGCAGCCCAGGGGGCGGGTCTCACATTCAGTACTTC.

The DNA for the CDR3 is TGCAGCGTTGTGTTAGCCCCCAACTATGGCTACACCTTC. Protein sequence: CSVVLAPNYGYTF. V gene TRBV29-1 combines with J gene TRBJ1-2; D call uncertain. Germline-derived CDR1 and CDR2 are SQVTM and ANQGSEA. The V and J ends lost 4 bases and 2 bases respectively, with 11 bases between them. The CDR3 runs to 13 residues.

This clone has just a few counts. The rearrangement joins TRBV5-1 to TRBJ2-2, with D uncertain. Trimming cost V 5 bases and J 1 base, with 15 bases left between them. This CDR3 is 16 amino acids long. Germline V gives CDR1 SGHRS, CDR2 YFSETQ. This CDR3 reads CASSLTAGVNTGELFF. CDR3 sequence (DNA): TGCGCCAGCAGTCTTACGGCAGGCGTGAACACCGGGGAGCTGTTTTTT.

The chain is built from TRBV10-3 and TRBJ2-7; 10 bases agree with TRBD1. Germline-derived CDR1 and CDR2 are ENHRY and SYGVKD. This CDR3 spans 15 amino acids. The V gene end was trimmed by 6 bases and the J gene end by 3 bases; junction bases not matched to a gene: 8. The DNA for the CDR3 is TGTGCCATCAGAGATTCAGGGACAGGGGACTACGAGCAGTACTTC. This translates into CAIRDSGTGDYEQYF.

The DNA of the CDR3 is TGTGCCAGCAGTTCCCACCAAAACTCCTACGAGCAGTACTTC. Translated: CASSSHQNSYEQYF. The rearrangement uses TRBV6-6 and TRBJ2-7; D is uncertain. Germline V gene lookup returns CDR1 MNHNY and CDR2 SVGAGI (reference sequence). CDR3 length: 14 amino acids. V gave up 4 bases and J gave up 0 bases, with 10 bases separating them.

This chain uses TRBV19 with TRBJ2-1, with 10 bases that match TRBD2. The CDR3 totals 14 residues. V dropped 3 bases and J dropped 8; count of bases not matched to a gene: 4. CDR1 is LNHDA and CDR2 is SQIVND in the germline V gene (reference sequence). The CDR3 DNA follows: TGTGCCAGTAGTATCAGACTAGCGGGCGATGAGCAGTTCTTC. As protein: CASSIRLAGDEQFF.

V gene TRBV5-1 combines with J gene TRBJ2-2; 9 bases align to TRBD2. CDR3 length equals 18 residues. The J segment lost 1 base and the V segment lost 3 bases, leaving 10 bases of the junction unmatched. CDR1 is SGHRS and CDR2 is YFSETQ in the germline V gene. CDR3 sequence: CASSSGTSPHRNTGELFF. DNA for the CDR3: TGCGCCAGCAGCTCCGGGACTAGCCCACATCGGAACACCGGGGAGCTGTTTTTT.

This clone has more than one count but fewer than ten. The chain couples TRBV7-6 to TRBJ1-6; D remains unclear. V gave up 1 base and J gave up 6 bases, with 10 bases separating them. The CDR3 totals 15 residues. Germline-derived CDR1 and CDR2 are SGHVS and FNYEAQ. In DNA, the CDR3 is TGTGCCAGCAGCTTAGTTGGGCAGACTAATTCACCCCTCCACTTT. It encodes CASSLVGQTNSPLHF.

The CDR3 DNA follows: TGTGCCGCTGTACAGGGGGCGACGGGAAACACCATATATTTT. This codes for CAAVQGATGNTIYF. The chain joins TRBV6-6 to TRBJ1-3; 9 bases agree with TRBD1. J was trimmed by 4 bases and V by 11 bases; bases with no gene match: 9. Germline V gene data show CDR1 as MNHNY and CDR2 as SVGAGI (reference sequence). This CDR3 has 14 amino acids.

The chain is built from TRBV6-1 and TRBJ1-6; 7 bases are shared with TRBD1. The CDR3 sequence is 12 residues long. V lost 6 bases and J lost 10; bases outside the gene matches: 3. CDR1 MNHNS and CDR2 SASEGT come from the germline V gene. CDR3 nucleotides: TGTGCCAGCAGAACAGGGGCATCACCCCTCCACTTT. As protein: CASRTGASPLHF.

V gene TRBV25-1 combines with J gene TRBJ1-1; no reliable D call. CDR1 and CDR2 (germline): MGHDK, SYGVNS. CDR3 size: 13 residues. V lost 1 base to trimming and J lost 3 bases, with 6 bases between them. For the CDR3, the DNA is TGTGCCAGCAGTGAATCCTTCTACACTGAAGCTTTCTTT. Encoded protein: CASSESFYTEAFF.

The J gene is TRBJ2-7, the V gene TRBV6-6, with D possibly being TRBD2 (6 bases). CDR3 length equals 15 residues. Trimming took 2 bases from V and 3 from J, leaving 14 bases between them. Germline V gives CDR1 MNHNY, CDR2 SVGAGI (reference sequence). The CDR3 sequence: CASSYPPGLLYEQYF. The CDR3 coding sequence is TGTGCCAGCAGTTACCCCCCGGGACTCCTCTACGAGCAGTACTTC.

Here the CDR3 DNA reads TGTGCCAGCAGTGCCCCAGGGGGCAGTAACACCGGGGAGCTGTTTTTT. Protein product: CASSAPGGSNTGELFF. The chain couples TRBV28 to TRBJ2-2; 8 bases align to TRBD1. The CDR3 is 16 amino acids. V trimming: 5 bases; J trimming: 2 bases; junction bases outside the gene matches: 7. Looked up from germline, CDR1 is MDHEN and CDR2 is SYDVKM.

The V gene is TRBV18, the J gene TRBJ1-2; 8 bases line up with TRBD1. From germline, CDR1 is KGHSH and CDR2 LQKENI. With 2 bases clipped from V and 6 bases from J, the junction kept 8 bases outside the gene matches. The CDR3 length is 15 residues. In nucleotides, the CDR3 is TGTGCCAGCTCACCAACGGAGACAGGGGTTGATGGCTACACCTTC. As protein: CASSPTETGVDGYTF.

The J gene is TRBJ1-1, the V gene TRBV29-1; no clear D gene. The CDR3 length is 13 residues. Trimming removed 5 bases from V and 7 bases from J, with 17 bases in between. The germline V gene has CDR1 SQVTM and CDR2 ANQGSEA. The CDR3 bases are TGCAGCGTTACCGGGAACGTTCTAGATGAAGCTTTCTTT. Translated: CSVTGNVLDEAFF.